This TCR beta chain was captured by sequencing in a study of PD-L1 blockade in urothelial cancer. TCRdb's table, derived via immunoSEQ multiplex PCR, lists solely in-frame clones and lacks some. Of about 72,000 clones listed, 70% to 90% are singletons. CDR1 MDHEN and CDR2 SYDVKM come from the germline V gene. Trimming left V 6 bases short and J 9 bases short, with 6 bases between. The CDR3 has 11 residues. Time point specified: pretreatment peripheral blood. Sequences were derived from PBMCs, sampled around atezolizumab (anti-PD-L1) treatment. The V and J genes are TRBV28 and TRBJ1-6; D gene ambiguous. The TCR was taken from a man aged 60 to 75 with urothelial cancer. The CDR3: CASSLASPLHF. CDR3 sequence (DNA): TGTGCCAGCAGCCTGGCTTCACCCCTCCACTTT.